The 16 T cell receptor beta chains below come from one sample, sequenced in a study of identical twins. A single record per CDR3 protein comes from TCRdb applying MiXCR to the 5' RACE reads. The data hold 500,000 to 600,000 distinct CDR3 sequences, with 22% observed a single time. These data also formed part of another study, on T cells expressing NK-cell markers.

The source material was CD4+ T cells sorted from blood. These receptors were collected from a woman aged 18-29 years in good health.

This chain connects TRBV10-3 to TRBJ1-1; tentatively, D is TRBD1 (5 bases). The CDR3 is 13 amino acids. From germline, CDR1 is ENHRY and CDR2 SYGVKD. V lost 3 bases to trimming and J lost 11 bases, with 16 bases between them. CDR3 loop: CAISEYGTGLAFF. As DNA, the CDR3 is TGTGCCATCAGTGAATACGGGACCGGTTTGGCTTTCTTT.

The genes are TRBV20-1 and TRBJ2-7; TRBD1 matches at 7 bases. V was pared by 4 bases and J by 4 bases, with 4 bases of the junction left unmatched. This CDR3 is 12 amino acids long. In germline, CDR1 is DFQATT, CDR2 SNEGSKA (reference sequence). The CDR3 DNA sequence: TGCAGTGCTAAGACAGGGCCTTACGAGCAGTACTTC. Protein: CSAKTGPYEQYF.

This clonotype turned up a few times. The chain carries TRBV9 and TRBJ2-7; 10 positions match TRBD1. CDR3 size: 15 residues. Germline V gives CDR1 SGDLS, CDR2 YYNGEE. V shed 4 bases and J 4 bases; nucleotides not matched to a gene: 8. Written as DNA, the CDR3 is TGTGCCAGCAGCCCCCCTGGGACAGGGGTGTACGAGCAGTACTTC. It yields the protein CASSPPGTGVYEQYF.

This chain's CDR3 is CASSSLGEAQYF. The CDR3 nucleotides read TGTGCCAGCAGTTCGCTGGGGGAGGCCCAGTACTTC. The chain has TRBV6-2 or TRBV6-3 and TRBJ2-5; TRBD2 is a possible D gene (6 bases). The CDR3 sequence is 12 residues long. Germline CDR1 reads MNHEY; CDR2 reads SVGEGT. V was trimmed by 4 bases and J by 9 bases, leaving 12 bases between them.

This chain links TRBV20-1 with TRBJ2-5; a weak D match, TRBD1 (5 bases). Germline V CDR1 and CDR2: DFQATT, SNEGSKA (reference sequence). Deletions cut 5 bases from V and 2 bases from J, with 18 bases between. The CDR3 has 15 residues. DNA of the CDR3: TGCAGTGCTGACCGCCTACAAGGGGTTCAAGAGACCCAGTACTTC. Protein: CSADRLQGVQETQYF.

The rearrangement links TRBV19 to TRBJ2-3, with 8 bases lining up with TRBD2. V gave up 5 bases and J gave up 6 bases; unmatched junction bases: 10. The V gene's germline CDR1 is LNHDA and CDR2 SQIVND (reference sequence). The CDR3 runs 15 residues. CDR3 sequence reads: CASSLLGAGADTQYF. CDR3 DNA sequence: TGTGCCAGTAGTCTCCTCGGAGCGGGGGCGGATACGCAGTATTTT.

The sample holds a few counts of this clonotype. The V and J genes are TRBV7-2 and TRBJ2-1; D remains ambiguous. Trimming pared 3 bases from V and 0 bases from J, leaving 9 bases between. The CDR3 is 15 residues long. Germline CDR1 and CDR2: SGHTA and FQGNSA. CDR3 DNA: TGTGCCAGCAGCTTTGACCGCCCCTCCTACAATGAGCAGTTCTTC. This gives the protein CASSFDRPSYNEQFF.

The chain joins TRBV25-1 to TRBJ2-1; no clear D gene. Trimming cost V 6 bases and J 9 bases, with 9 bases left between them. CDR3 size: 11 residues. Germline assignment: CDR1 MGHDK and CDR2 SYGVNS. CDR3 sequence: CASREGSEQFF. The CDR3 DNA reads as TGTGCCAGCAGAGAAGGAAGTGAGCAGTTCTTC.

This clonotype was detected a few times. This chain links TRBV20-1 with TRBJ1-5; 11 nucleotides align to TRBD1. CDR3 length: 16 residues. Germline CDR1 DFQATT, CDR2 SNEGSKA (reference sequence). Germline trimming cut 4 bases from V and 3 bases from J; bases unmatched to any gene: 8. CDR3 protein: CSAIPGTGGINQPQHF. CDR3 nucleotide sequence: TGCAGTGCTATACCCGGGACAGGGGGTATCAATCAGCCCCAGCATTTT.

This clonotype was detected ten times or more. The genes are TRBV6-2 or TRBV6-3 and TRBJ2-7; D gene uncertain. V shed 2 bases and J shed 6 bases, with 8 bases lying between them. CDR1 is MNHEY and CDR2 is SVGEGT in the germline V gene. The CDR3 sequence is 12 residues long. CDR3: CASSYRLPEQYF. As DNA, the CDR3 is TGTGCCAGCAGTTACAGGCTTCCCGAGCAGTACTTC.

The chain recombines TRBV19 with TRBJ2-4; tentatively, D is TRBD1 or TRBD2 (5 bases each). V was pared by 7 bases and J by 1 base, with 14 bases between. CDR1 and CDR2 (germline): LNHDA, SQIVND (reference sequence). CDR3 length: 15 amino acids. CDR3 nucleotide sequence: TGTGCCAGTACTCCATCGTGGGGGGCCAAAAACATTCAGTACTTC. Amino acids: CASTPSWGAKNIQYF. Together with reference TRBV19 and TRBJ2-4, the CDR3 gives the full variable domain: DGGITQSPKYLFRKEGQNVTLSCEQNLNHDAMYWYRQDPGQGLRLIYYSQIVNDFQKGDIAEGYSVSREKKESFPLTVTSAQKNPTAFYLCASTPSWGAKNIQYFGAGTRLSVL.

J is TRBJ2-6 and V is TRBV12-3 or TRBV12-4; the D is unclear. V was cut by 0 bases and J by 2 bases, with 8 bases left in between. The CDR3 covers 16 residues. CDR3 region: CASSLALRAGANVLTF. The CDR3 DNA is TGTGCCAGCAGTTTAGCGCTACGGGCTGGGGCCAACGTCCTGACTTTC.

This clonotype was seen a few times. The chain uses TRBV2 and TRBJ2-2; no firm D call. Germline lookup yields CDR1 SNHLY and CDR2 FYNNEI. The CDR3 covers 12 residues. Trimming removed 6 bases from V and 5 bases from J, with 7 bases in between. CDR3 in DNA: TGTGCCAGCAGGGGTGGAACCGGGGAGCTGTTTTTT. It specifies CASRGGTGELFF.

The V and J genes are TRBV7-9 and TRBJ1-1, with D unresolved. The CDR3 spans 14 residues. Germline V CDR1 and CDR2: SEHNR, FQNEAQ (reference sequence). V lost 3 bases, J lost 1 base, and 9 bases lay in between. In DNA form, the CDR3 reads TGTGCCAGCAGCTTTTTCGGCAGGAACACTGAAGCTTTCTTT. Residues: CASSFFGRNTEAFF.

V and J are TRBV7-9 and TRBJ2-7; a weak D match, TRBD1 (6 bases). The CDR3 contains 12 residues. The V gene lost 8 bases and the J gene lost 7 bases, with 15 bases spanning the gap. Germline CDR1 and CDR2: SEHNR and FQNEAQ (reference sequence). The CDR3 nucleotides read TGTGCCAGCGGAGTAAGGGACACAGAGCAGTACTTC. The encoded protein is CASGVRDTEQYF. The full variable domain, rest sourced from reference TRBV7-9 and TRBJ2-7, is DTGVSQNPRHKITKRGQNVTFRCDPISEHNRLYWYRQTLGQGPEFLTYFQNEAQLEKSRLLSDRFSAERPKGSFSTLEIQRTEQGDSAMYLCASGVRDTEQYFGPGTRLTVT.

A few counts support this clonotype. The rearrangement links TRBV10-3 to TRBJ2-7; maybe TRBD1 (6 bases). The CDR3 covers 13 residues. The V end lost 10 bases, the J end lost 6 bases, and 19 bases lay between the germline ends. The germline gives CDR1 ENHRY, CDR2 SYGVKD. CDR3 DNA sequence: TGTGCCACGCTGACAGGCAATACGGGCGAGCAGTACTTC. It yields the protein CATLTGNTGEQYF.